The 30 T cell receptor beta chains below come from one sample, sequenced in a study of CD8 T cells in Susac syndrome. Random hexamers were used to reverse transcribe the RNA input (roughly 0.5 to 1 ug). TCRdb called the immunoSEQ multiplex PCR reads again in MiXCR, with one record for every CDR3 protein. The sample consists of about 140,000 distinct CDR3 sequences, roughly 94% of them appearing once. The material sequenced was CD4+ T cells from PBMCs. Receptors were obtained from a human donor with Susac syndrome.

The rearrangement joins TRBV6-5 to TRBJ2-3; 10 nucleotides agree with TRBD2. V shed 0 bases, J shed 2 bases, and the junction held 8 bases outside the gene matches. Germline V gene data show CDR1 as MNHEY and CDR2 as SVGAGI. CDR3 length: 18 amino acids. This CDR3 reads CASSYSGLAGGYTDTQYF. In nucleotides, the CDR3 is TGTGCCAGCAGTTACTCGGGTTTAGCGGGAGGATACACAGATACGCAGTATTTT.

The rearrangement uses TRBV5-4 and TRBJ2-5; perhaps TRBD2 as D (6 bases). The CDR3 has 12 amino acids. Trimming took off 4 bases at V and 3 bases at J, with 7 bases between the two ends. Germline V gene data show CDR1 as SGHNT and CDR2 as YYREEE (reference sequence). The CDR3 protein is CASSGTEETQYF. CDR3 DNA sequence: TGTGCCAGCAGCGGGACTGAAGAGACCCAGTACTTC.

The chain employs TRBV3-1 and TRBJ2-2, with D unresolved. From germline, CDR1 is LGHDT and CDR2 YNNKEL (reference sequence). Trimming cost V 5 bases and J 5 bases, with 15 bases left between them. CDR3 length: 15 residues. CDR3 loop: CASSAQWGTTGELFF. Written as DNA, the CDR3 is TGTGCCAGCAGCGCCCAATGGGGTACGACCGGGGAGCTGTTTTTT.

V and J are TRBV2 and TRBJ2-2; possibly TRBD2 for D (5 bases). This CDR3 spans 15 amino acids. V shed 6 bases and J shed 2 bases, with 13 bases lying between them. Germline-derived CDR1 and CDR2 are SNHLY and FYNNEI. Here the CDR3 DNA reads TGTGCCAGCAGGAGGGAAACTCTCAACACCGGGGAGCTGTTTTTT. This encodes CASRRETLNTGELFF.

This clonotype was counted once. The V gene is TRBV20-1, the J gene TRBJ1-1; D perhaps matches TRBD1 (6 bases). The germline gives CDR1 DFQATT, CDR2 SNEGSKA (reference sequence). V lost 4 bases and J lost 2, with 14 bases in between. The CDR3 totals 14 residues. CDR3 coding DNA: TGCAGTGCTAAAATGGGACACCCTAACACTGAAGCTTTCTTT. This gives the protein CSAKMGHPNTEAFF.

This clonotype was picked up one time. V usage is TRBV12-3 or TRBV12-4 and J usage is TRBJ2-1, with TRBD1 identical over 10 bases. The ends lost 5 bases at V and 10 bases at J; junction bases unmatched: 11. The CDR3 contains 15 residues. The CDR3 is CASSGGGTGAREQFF. In DNA, the CDR3 is TGTGCCAGCAGTGGGGGCGGGACAGGGGCCCGGGAGCAGTTCTTC.

The rearrangement links TRBV4-2 to TRBJ1-3; D may be TRBD1 (6 bases). Between the trimmed V and J ends, which lost 5 bases and 1 base, there was a span of 9 bases. The CDR3 runs to 14 residues. Germline CDR1 reads LGHNA; CDR2 reads YNFKEQ. CDR3 protein: CASSKGGSGNTIYF. CDR3 sequence (DNA): TGTGCCAGCAGCAAAGGGGGGTCTGGAAACACCATATATTTT.

The chain links TRBV30 to TRBJ1-3, with a weak D call TRBD1 (5 bases). Trimming left V 2 bases short and J 3 bases short, with 17 bases between. CDR3 size: 16 residues. Germline V lookup: CDR1 GTSNPN, CDR2 SVGIG (reference sequence). This CDR3 is CAWSLTELFIGNTIYF. In nucleotides, the CDR3 is TGTGCCTGGAGTCTGACAGAGCTCTTTATTGGAAACACCATATATTTT.

This rearrangement joins TRBV30 to TRBJ1-5; 8 positions match TRBD1. From germline, CDR1 is GTSNPN and CDR2 SVGIG (reference sequence). The CDR3 has 15 residues. Germline trimming cut 0 bases from V and 4 bases from J; bases unmatched to any gene: 5. CDR3 nucleotides: TGTGCCTGGAGTGTAGGGACAGGACCGAATCAGCCCCAGCATTTT. Amino acids: CAWSVGTGPNQPQHF.

This chain uses TRBV9 with TRBJ2-7; D is possibly TRBD1 (6 bases). The germline CDR1 and CDR2 sequences are SGDLS and YYNGEE. V was clipped by 1 base and J by 1 base, with 9 bases between them. This CDR3 comprises 14 residues. The CDR3 sequence: CASSVSQGSYEQYF. For the CDR3, the DNA is TGTGCCAGCAGCGTAAGTCAGGGGTCCTACGAGCAGTACTTC.

This clonotype is a singleton in its sample. Sequence at one end of the junction differs from germline and may be a read error. The rearrangement joins TRBV27 to TRBJ1-1, with a possible D match to TRBD1 (5 bases). The CDR3 runs 14 residues. The germline CDR1 and CDR2 sequences are MNHEY and SMNVEV (reference sequence). The CDR3 spells CASRDYRPNTEAFF. The CDR3 region has the DNA TGTGCCAGCAGGGATTACAGGCCGAACACTGAAGCTTTTTTT.

This clonotype was recorded once. This rearrangement joins TRBV27 to TRBJ1-2; the match to TRBD1 covers 7 bases. The CDR3 contains 13 residues. Germline-derived CDR1 and CDR2 are MNHEY and SMNVEV (reference sequence). The trim removed 3 bases at V and 6 bases at J, leaving 4 bases unmatched. The CDR3 region is CASSFTGANGYTF. For the CDR3, the DNA is TGTGCCAGCAGTTTTACAGGGGCGAATGGCTACACCTTC.

The rearrangement uses TRBV15 and TRBJ1-4; D gene uncertain. The V and J ends lost 0 bases and 7 bases respectively, with 6 bases between them. Looked up from germline, CDR1 is LNHNV and CDR2 is YYDKDF (reference sequence). This CDR3 is 13 amino acids long. In DNA form, the CDR3 reads TGTGCCACCAGCAGAGATCTTGGTGAAAAACTGTTTTTT. As protein: CATSRDLGEKLFF.

The V gene is TRBV12-3 or TRBV12-4, the J gene TRBJ1-1, with D tentatively TRBD1 (6 bases). The CDR3 totals 15 residues. Deletions cut 6 bases from V and 1 base from J, with 15 bases between. In DNA form, the CDR3 reads TGTGCCAGCAGCACTTCCGGGACAAGGAACACTGAAGCTTTCTTT. Protein product: CASSTSGTRNTEAFF.

The CDR3 is CSVKPGPNNEQFF. The CDR3, as DNA: TGCAGCGTCAAACCGGGCCCGAACAATGAGCAGTTCTTC. The chain carries TRBV29-1 and TRBJ2-1; D not resolved. V shed 6 bases and J shed 5 bases, with 14 bases lying between them. Per the germline V gene, CDR1 is SQVTM and CDR2 is ANQGSEA. The CDR3 is made up of 13 amino acids.

This clonotype was observed a single time. This chain links TRBV20-1 with TRBJ1-1; 8 nucleotides agree with TRBD1. V lost 1 base to trimming and J lost 0 bases; unmatched junction nucleotides: 4. The CDR3 length is 15 residues. Germline CDR1 and CDR2: DFQATT and SNEGSKA (reference sequence). The CDR3 region is CSARVLGQVNTEAFF. The CDR3 nucleotides read TGCAGTGCTAGAGTTTTGGGACAGGTGAACACTGAAGCTTTCTTT.

The chain recombines TRBV3-1 with TRBJ2-7, with D possibly being TRBD2 (5 bases). CDR1 and CDR2 from the germline V gene are LGHDT and YNNKEL (reference sequence). The CDR3 contains 12 residues. Trimming stripped 5 bases from V and 3 bases from J, with 8 bases between. For the CDR3, the DNA is TGTGCCAGCAGCGAGGGCAACTACGAGCAGTACTTC. Encoded protein: CASSEGNYEQYF.

The chain recombines TRBV5-1 with TRBJ2-7, with D hard to call. This CDR3 is 15 amino acids long. Germline CDR1 is SGHRS and CDR2 is YFSETQ. V was cut by 4 bases and J by 3 bases, with 17 bases left in between. The CDR3 DNA reads TGCGCCAGCAGCCCAATGGGTGGCCTCAACTACGAGCAGTACTTC. This translates into CASSPMGGLNYEQYF. Combining the CDR3 with reference TRBV5-1 and TRBJ2-7 gives the whole variable domain KAGVTQTPRYLIKTRGQQVTLSCSPISGHRSVSWYQQTPGQGLQFLFEYFSETQRNKGNFPGRFSGRQFSNSRSEMNVSTLELGDSALYLCASSPMGGLNYEQYFGPGTRLTVT.

The J gene is TRBJ1-5, the V gene TRBV29-1, with no clear D. The V and J ends lost 2 bases and 3 bases respectively, with 8 bases between them. Germline CDR1 reads SQVTM; CDR2 reads ANQGSEA. The length of the CDR3 is 13 residues. CDR3 DNA sequence: TGCAGCGTTGAACCGTATCCCAATCAGCCCCAGCATTTT. Its protein product is CSVEPYPNQPQHF.

This chain links TRBV12-3 or TRBV12-4 with TRBJ2-5; D is unresolved. Trimming pared 4 bases from V and 5 bases from J, leaving 11 bases between. The length of the CDR3 is 13 residues. CDR3 in DNA: TGTGCCAGCAGTTGGAGTGGAGCGGAGACCCAGTACTTC. It encodes CASSWSGAETQYF.

The chain has TRBV30 and TRBJ1-4; 7 bases fit TRBD1. The CDR3 runs 14 residues. The V segment lost 5 bases and the J segment 4 bases; nucleotides outside the gene matches: 7. Per the germline V gene, CDR1 is GTSNPN and CDR2 is SVGIG (reference sequence). The CDR3 reads CAWGAGGNNEKLFF. Here the CDR3 DNA reads TGTGCCTGGGGCGCAGGGGGTAATAATGAAAAACTGTTTTTT.

V is TRBV30 and J is TRBJ1-2; a possible D gene is TRBD1 (5 bases). V shed 2 bases and J shed 4 bases, with 11 bases lying between them. The CDR3 is made up of 13 amino acids. Germline values: CDR1 GTSNPN, CDR2 SVGIG (reference sequence). CDR3 nucleotide sequence: TGTGCCTGGAGTCTAGGGACGGGCTATGGCTACACCTTC. Its protein product is CAWSLGTGYGYTF.

The V call is TRBV20-1, the J call TRBJ2-5; the match to TRBD2 covers 7 bases. Per the germline V gene, CDR1 is DFQATT and CDR2 is SNEGSKA (reference sequence). Unmatched junction bases numbered 11, after V lost 8 bases and J lost 5 bases. The CDR3 runs 13 residues. The CDR3 DNA reads as TGCAGTCCCCTCGGGGAGGGGTCGGAGACCCAGTACTTC. It is translated as CSPLGEGSETQYF.

The rearrangement links TRBV3-1 to TRBJ2-4; 11 bases match TRBD2. The CDR3 sequence is 19 residues long. Germline V gives CDR1 LGHDT, CDR2 YNNKEL (reference sequence). J lost 0 bases, V lost 4 bases, and 11 bases had no gene match. The CDR3 is CASSPRLAGTLLAKNIQYF. The CDR3 coding sequence is TGTGCCAGCAGCCCCAGACTAGCGGGGACACTTTTAGCCAAAAACATTCAGTACTTC.

The chain recombines TRBV7-9 with TRBJ2-3; D call uncertain. The V gene lost 2 bases and the J gene lost 2 bases, with 14 bases spanning the gap. CDR1 SEHNR and CDR2 FQNEAQ come from the germline V gene (reference sequence). The CDR3 is 16 residues long. The CDR3 sequence: CASSLQALSVTDTQYF. CDR3 DNA: TGTGCCAGCAGCTTACAGGCCCTAAGTGTCACAGATACGCAGTATTTT. Variable domain in full (rest from reference TRBV7-9 and TRBJ2-3): DTGVSQNPRHKITKRGQNVTFRCDPISEHNRLYWYRQTLGQGPEFLTYFQNEAQLEKSRLLSDRFSAERPKGSFSTLEIQRTEQGDSAMYLCASSLQALSVTDTQYFGPGTRLTVL.

This chain uses TRBV11-2 with TRBJ2-7, with 7 bases identical to TRBD1. CDR1 SGHAT and CDR2 FQNNGV come from the germline V gene. The length of the CDR3 is 15 residues. Trimming at V came to 3 bases and at J to 3 bases, leaving 8 bases not matched to a gene. The CDR3: CASSFGTVGVYEQYF. In DNA, the CDR3 is TGTGCCAGCAGCTTCGGGACAGTAGGGGTCTACGAGCAGTACTTC.

The chain recombines TRBV29-1 with TRBJ1-1; no definite D call. Between the trimmed V and J ends, which lost 4 bases and 5 bases, there was a span of 11 bases. The CDR3 runs 12 residues. Germline V lookup: CDR1 SQVTM, CDR2 ANQGSEA. The CDR3 sequence: CSVGGAVTEAFF. DNA for the CDR3: TGCAGCGTTGGGGGTGCGGTTACTGAAGCTTTCTTT.

V and J are TRBV20-1 and TRBJ1-2, with 10 bases lining up with TRBD1. Per the germline V gene, CDR1 is DFQATT and CDR2 is SNEGSKA (reference sequence). J was trimmed by 3 bases and V by 6 bases; bases with no gene match: 4. The CDR3 has 13 residues. CDR3 loop: CSAGTGEDYGYTF. DNA of the CDR3: TGCAGTGCAGGGACAGGGGAGGACTATGGCTACACCTTC.

The V call is TRBV29-1, the J call TRBJ2-2; a possible D gene is TRBD2 (5 bases). The CDR3 runs 13 residues. Trimming shortened V by 6 bases and J by 4 bases, and 12 bases separated the two germline ends. Germline assignment: CDR1 SQVTM and CDR2 ANQGSEA. The CDR3 coding sequence is TGCAGCGTCGGAGGACTTCTCACCGGGGAGCTGTTTTTT. This translates into CSVGGLLTGELFF.

The CDR3 reads CAWSTSTYNEQFF. The CDR3 DNA reads TGTGCCTGGAGTACTAGCACCTACAATGAGCAGTTCTTC. The chain couples TRBV30 to TRBJ2-1; weak D call: TRBD2 (6 bases). V lost 2 bases, J lost 2 bases, and 7 bases lay in between. The CDR3 sequence is 13 residues long. Germline V gene data show CDR1 as GTSNPN and CDR2 as SVGIG (reference sequence).